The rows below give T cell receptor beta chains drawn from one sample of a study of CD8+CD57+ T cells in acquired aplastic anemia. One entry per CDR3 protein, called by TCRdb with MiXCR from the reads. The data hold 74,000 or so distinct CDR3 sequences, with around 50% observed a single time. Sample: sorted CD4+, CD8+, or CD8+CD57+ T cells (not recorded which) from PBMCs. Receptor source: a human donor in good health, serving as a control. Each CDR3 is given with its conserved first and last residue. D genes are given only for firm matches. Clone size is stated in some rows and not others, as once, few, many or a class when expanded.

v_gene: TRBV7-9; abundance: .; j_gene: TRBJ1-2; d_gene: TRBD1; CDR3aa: CASSFWTGGYTF; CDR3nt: TGTGCCAGCAGCTTTTGGACAGGGGGCTACACCTTC
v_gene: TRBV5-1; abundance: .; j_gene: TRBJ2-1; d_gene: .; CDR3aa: CASSLFHGGPSYEQFF; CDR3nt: TGCGCCAGCAGCTTGTTCCACGGGGGGCCGTCCTACGAGCAGTTCTTC
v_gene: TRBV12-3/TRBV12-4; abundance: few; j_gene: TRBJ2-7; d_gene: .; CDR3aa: CASSGTSDEQYF; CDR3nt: TGTGCCAGCTCCGGGACCTCTGACGAGCAGTACTTC
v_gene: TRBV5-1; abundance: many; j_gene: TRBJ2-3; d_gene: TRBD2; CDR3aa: CASSRLTSESTDTQYF; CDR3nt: TGCGCCAGCAGCCGACTAACTAGCGAAAGCACAGATACGCAGTATTTT
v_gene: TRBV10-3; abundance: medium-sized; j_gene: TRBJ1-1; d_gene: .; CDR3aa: CAISESIFGVGTEAFF; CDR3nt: TGTGCCATCAGTGAGTCGATATTCGGGGTTGGAACTGAAGCTTTCTTT
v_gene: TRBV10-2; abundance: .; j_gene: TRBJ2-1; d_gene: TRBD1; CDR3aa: CASKRDRGDHNEQFF; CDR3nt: TGCGCCAGCAAACGGGACAGGGGTGACCACAATGAGCAGTTCTTC
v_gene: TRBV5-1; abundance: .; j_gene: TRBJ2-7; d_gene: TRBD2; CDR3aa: CASSSGLAAPTQQYF; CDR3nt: TGCGCCAGCAGCTCGGGACTAGCGGCCCCTACCCAGCAGTACTTC
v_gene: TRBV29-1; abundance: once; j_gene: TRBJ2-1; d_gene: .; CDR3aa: CSADEAGSSYNEQFF; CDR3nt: TGCAGCGCCGATGAGGCCGGGAGCTCCTACAATGAGCAGTTCTTC
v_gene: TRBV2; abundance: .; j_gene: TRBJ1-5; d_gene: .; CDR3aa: CASSESGGQPQHF; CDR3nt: TGTGCCAGCAGTGAATCCGGGGGTCAGCCCCAGCATTTT
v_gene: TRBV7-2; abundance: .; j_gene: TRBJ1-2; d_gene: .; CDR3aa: CASSLDGGYHTF; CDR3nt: TGTGCCAGCAGCTTAGACGGCGGGTACCACACCTTC
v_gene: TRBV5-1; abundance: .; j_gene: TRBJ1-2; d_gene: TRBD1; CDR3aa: CASSLAWDSYGYTF; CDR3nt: TGCGCCAGCAGCTTGGCTTGGGACAGCTATGGCTACACCTTC
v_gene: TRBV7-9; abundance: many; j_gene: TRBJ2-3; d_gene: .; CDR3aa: CASSPGGRDSDTQYF; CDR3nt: TGTGCCAGCAGCCCCGGGGGAAGGGATTCAGATACGCAGTATTTT
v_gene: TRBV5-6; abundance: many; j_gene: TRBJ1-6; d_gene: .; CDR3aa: CASSFFTSDNSPLHF; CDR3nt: TGTGCCAGCAGCTTTTTCACCTCTGATAATTCACCCCTCCACTTT
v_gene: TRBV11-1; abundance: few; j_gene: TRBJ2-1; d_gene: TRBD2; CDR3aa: CASSGVAGGHYNEQFF; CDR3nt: TGTGCCAGCAGCGGGGTAGCGGGAGGGCACTACAATGAGCAGTTCTTC
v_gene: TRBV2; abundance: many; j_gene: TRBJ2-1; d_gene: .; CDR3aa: CASSEGLVSTYNEQFF; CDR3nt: TGTGCCAGCAGTGAAGGGCTAGTATCTACCTACAATGAGCAGTTCTTC
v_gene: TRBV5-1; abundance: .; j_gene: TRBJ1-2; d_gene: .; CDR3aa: CASRRDTSNYGYTF; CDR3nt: TGCGCCAGCAGGCGGGACACATCTAACTATGGCTACACCTTC
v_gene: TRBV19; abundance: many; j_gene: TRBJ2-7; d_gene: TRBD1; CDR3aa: CASSAGTVYEQYF; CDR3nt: TGTGCCAGTAGTGCCGGGACAGTGTACGAGCAGTACTTC
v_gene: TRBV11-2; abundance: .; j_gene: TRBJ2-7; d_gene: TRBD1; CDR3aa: CASSLEGTGVSSYEQYF; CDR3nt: TGTGCCAGCAGCTTAGAGGGGACAGGGGTCAGCTCCTACGAGCAGTACTTC
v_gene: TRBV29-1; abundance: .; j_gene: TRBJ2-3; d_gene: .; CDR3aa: CSVEFWAGDTQYF; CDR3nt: TGCAGCGTTGAATTTTGGGCGGGAGATACGCAGTATTTT
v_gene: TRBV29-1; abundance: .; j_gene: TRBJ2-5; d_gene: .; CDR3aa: CSVVGETQYF; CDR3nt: TGCAGCGTAGTTGGAGAGACCCAGTACTTC
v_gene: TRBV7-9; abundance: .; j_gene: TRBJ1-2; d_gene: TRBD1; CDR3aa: CASSDRGDYGYTF; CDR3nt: TGTGCCAGCAGTGACAGGGGGGACTATGGCTACACCTTC
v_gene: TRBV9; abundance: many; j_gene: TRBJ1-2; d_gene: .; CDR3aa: CASSVEITGLGDGYTF; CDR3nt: TGTGCCAGCAGCGTAGAGATCACGGGCCTTGGGGATGGCTACACCTTC
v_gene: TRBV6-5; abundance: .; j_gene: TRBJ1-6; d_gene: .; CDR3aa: CASSYWATNSPLHF; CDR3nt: TGTGCCAGCAGTTATTGGGCGACAAATTCACCCCTCCACTTT
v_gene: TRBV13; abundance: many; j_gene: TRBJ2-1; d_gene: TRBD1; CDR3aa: CASSRGAQGAYNEQFF; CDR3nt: TGTGCCAGCAGCCGTGGGGCACAGGGGGCCTACAATGAGCAGTTCTTC
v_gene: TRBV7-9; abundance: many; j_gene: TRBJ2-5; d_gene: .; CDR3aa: CASSGQYGVGETQYF; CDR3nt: TGTGCCAGCAGCGGACAATACGGGGTTGGGGAGACCCAGTACTTC
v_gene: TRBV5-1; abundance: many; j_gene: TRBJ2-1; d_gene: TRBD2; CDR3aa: CASSLWTSGSSNNEQFF; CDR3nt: TGCGCCAGCAGCTTGTGGACTAGCGGGAGCTCCAACAATGAGCAGTTCTTC
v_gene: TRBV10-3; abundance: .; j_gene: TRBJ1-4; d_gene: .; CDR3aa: CAISRGTGQNEKLFF; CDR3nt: TGTGCCATCAGCCGAGGAACAGGGCAAAATGAAAAACTGTTTTTT
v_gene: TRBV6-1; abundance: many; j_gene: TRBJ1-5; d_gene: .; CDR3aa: CASSEWSNQPQHF; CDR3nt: TGTGCCAGCAGTGAGTGGAGCAATCAGCCCCAGCATTTT
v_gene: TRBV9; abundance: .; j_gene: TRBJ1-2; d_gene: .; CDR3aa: CASSGNYGYTF; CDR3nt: TGTGCCAGCAGCGGTAACTATGGCTACACCTTC
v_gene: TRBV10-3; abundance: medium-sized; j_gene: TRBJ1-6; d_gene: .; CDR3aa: CAISESRSSYNSPLHF; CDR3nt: TGTGCCATCAGTGAGTCTCGGAGCTCCTATAATTCACCCCTCCACTTT
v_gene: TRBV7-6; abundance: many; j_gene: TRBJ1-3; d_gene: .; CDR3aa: CASSAFWDHSGNTIYF; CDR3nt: TGTGCCAGCAGCGCATTTTGGGACCACTCTGGAAACACCATATATTTT
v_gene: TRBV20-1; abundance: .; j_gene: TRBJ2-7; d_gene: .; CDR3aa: CSARGSTGVLYEQYF; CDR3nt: TGCAGTGCTAGAGGGTCTACGGGGGTACTCTACGAGCAGTACTTC
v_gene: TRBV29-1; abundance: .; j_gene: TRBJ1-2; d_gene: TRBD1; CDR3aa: CSVEGQPDRDGGYTF; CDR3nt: TGCAGCGTTGAAGGCCAACCGGACAGGGATGGGGGCTACACCTTC
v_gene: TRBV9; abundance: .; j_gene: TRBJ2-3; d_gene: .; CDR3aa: CASSVVGKKATDTQYF; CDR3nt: TGTGCCAGCAGCGTAGTCGGGAAAAAGGCCACAGATACGCAGTATTTT
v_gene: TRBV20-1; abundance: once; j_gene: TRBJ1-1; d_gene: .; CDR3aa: CSARVGSTEAFF; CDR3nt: TGCAGTGCTAGAGTGGGGAGCACTGAAGCTTTCTTT
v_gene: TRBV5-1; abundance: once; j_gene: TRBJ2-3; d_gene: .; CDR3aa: CASRPYVSTDTQYF; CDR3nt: TGCGCCAGCCGCCCGTACGTTAGCACAGATACGCAGTACTTT
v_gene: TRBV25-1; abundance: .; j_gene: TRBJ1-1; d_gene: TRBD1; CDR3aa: CASSDPSGQGPRTEAFF; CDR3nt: TGTGCCAGCAGTGATCCCTCGGGACAGGGACCAAGGACTGAAGCTTTCTTT
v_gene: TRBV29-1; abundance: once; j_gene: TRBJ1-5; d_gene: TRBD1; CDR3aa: CSVRTGGQPQHF; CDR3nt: TGCAGCGTTCGGACAGGGGGTCAGCCCCAGCATTTT
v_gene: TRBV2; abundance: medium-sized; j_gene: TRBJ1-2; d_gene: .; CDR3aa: CASSAGGGYGYTF; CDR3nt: TGTGCCAGCAGTGCGGGGGGAGGCTATGGCTACACCTTC
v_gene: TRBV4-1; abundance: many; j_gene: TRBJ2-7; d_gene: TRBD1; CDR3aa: CASSQDWGTGTYEQYF; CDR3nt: TGCGCCAGCAGCCAAGACTGGGGGACAGGGACATACGAGCAGTACTTC